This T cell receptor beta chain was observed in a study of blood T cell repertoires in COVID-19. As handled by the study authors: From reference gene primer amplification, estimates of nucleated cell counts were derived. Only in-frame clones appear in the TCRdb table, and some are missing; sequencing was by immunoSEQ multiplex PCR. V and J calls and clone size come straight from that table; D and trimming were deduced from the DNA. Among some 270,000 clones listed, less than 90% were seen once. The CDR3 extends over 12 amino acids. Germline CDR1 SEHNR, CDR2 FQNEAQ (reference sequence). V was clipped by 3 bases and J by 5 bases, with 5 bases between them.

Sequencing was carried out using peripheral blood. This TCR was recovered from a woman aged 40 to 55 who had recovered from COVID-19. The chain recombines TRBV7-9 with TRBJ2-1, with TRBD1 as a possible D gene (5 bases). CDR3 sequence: CASSFRDNEQFF. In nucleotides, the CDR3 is TGTGCCAGCAGCTTCAGGGACAATGAGCAGTTCTTC.